These T cell receptor beta chains were read from a single sample in a study of type 1 regulatory T cells. TCRdb reanalysed the reads using MiXCR and keeps one entry per CDR3 protein. The repertoire holds under 85,000 distinct CDR3 sequences, with 49% as singletons. These receptors are not linked to any known antigen. The sequenced material came from cultured non-Tr1 T cells, either the whole culture or a sorted T cell fraction (not recorded which). The receptor set was obtained from a human donor in good health. Each CDR3 is given with its conserved first and last residue. D genes are given only for firm matches. A row's size may be missing; if present it is once, few, many or a size class.

cdr3_aa: CSARDPGRANEQFF; cdr3_nt: TGCAGTGCTAGAGATCCAGGGAGAGCCAATGAGCAGTTCTTC; d_call: NA; v_call: TRBV20-1; clone_size: NA; j_call: TRBJ2-1
cdr3_aa: CASSSQVGEDDTEAFF; cdr3_nt: TGTGCCAGCAGTTCCCAAGTGGGGGAAGACGACACTGAAGCTTTCTTT; d_call: NA; v_call: TRBV12-3/TRBV12-4; clone_size: NA; j_call: TRBJ1-1
cdr3_aa: CASSLAQGSTGELFF; cdr3_nt: TGCGCCAGCAGCTTGGCACAGGGCTCAACCGGGGAGCTGTTTTTT; d_call: NA; v_call: TRBV5-1; clone_size: NA; j_call: TRBJ2-2
cdr3_aa: CASPAFPTDTQYF; cdr3_nt: TGTGCCAGCCCAGCGTTTCCCACAGATACGCAGTATTTT; d_call: NA; v_call: TRBV2; clone_size: NA; j_call: TRBJ2-3
cdr3_aa: CASSLVGTTNEKLFF; cdr3_nt: TGTGCCAGCAGCTTAGTCGGTACAACTAATGAAAAACTGTTTTTT; d_call: NA; v_call: TRBV7-8; clone_size: NA; j_call: TRBJ1-4
cdr3_aa: CASSLDGRGENEQFF; cdr3_nt: TGCGCCAGCAGCTTGGACGGCAGGGGAGAAAATGAGCAGTTCTTC; d_call: NA; v_call: TRBV5-1; clone_size: NA; j_call: TRBJ2-1
cdr3_aa: CASSYGTGGGNSPLHF; cdr3_nt: TGTGCCAGCAGTTACGGTACAGGGGGCGGCAATTCACCCCTCCACTTT; d_call: TRBD1; v_call: TRBV6-5; clone_size: NA; j_call: TRBJ1-6
cdr3_aa: CASSSDSRSPLHF; cdr3_nt: TGTGCCAGCAGCTCCGATTCACGTTCACCCCTCCACTTT; d_call: NA; v_call: TRBV7-2; clone_size: NA; j_call: TRBJ1-6
cdr3_aa: CATARGTTGELFF; cdr3_nt: TGCGCCACCGCCAGGGGAACCACCGGGGAGCTGTTTTTT; d_call: NA; v_call: TRBV5-1; clone_size: few; j_call: TRBJ2-2
cdr3_aa: CASSVLDRGPGNTIYF; cdr3_nt: TGTGCCAGCAGTGTGTTGGACAGGGGCCCTGGAAACACCATATATTTT; d_call: TRBD1; v_call: TRBV2; clone_size: few; j_call: TRBJ1-3
cdr3_aa: CASSSFSGLTVGQFF; cdr3_nt: TGTGCCAGCAGCTCTTTTAGCGGGTTAACAGTGGGGCAGTTCTTC; d_call: TRBD2; v_call: TRBV5-4; clone_size: NA; j_call: TRBJ2-1
cdr3_aa: CASSLGLAGELEQFF; cdr3_nt: TGTGCCAGCAGCTTAGGACTAGCGGGGGAACTTGAGCAGTTCTTC; d_call: TRBD2; v_call: TRBV7-8; clone_size: few; j_call: TRBJ2-1
cdr3_aa: CASSPNRGNYGYTF; cdr3_nt: TGTGCCAGCAGCCCCAACAGGGGTAACTATGGCTACACCTTC; d_call: TRBD1; v_call: TRBV28; clone_size: few; j_call: TRBJ1-2
cdr3_aa: CASRPDRIHEQYF; cdr3_nt: TGTGCCAGCAGACCGGACAGGATACACGAGCAGTACTTC; d_call: TRBD1; v_call: TRBV6-5; clone_size: few; j_call: TRBJ2-7
cdr3_aa: CASSFRSGTSGGDEQFF; cdr3_nt: TGTGCCAGCAGCTTCCGTTCCGGGACTAGCGGGGGGGATGAGCAGTTCTTC; d_call: TRBD2; v_call: TRBV5-4; clone_size: NA; j_call: TRBJ2-1
cdr3_aa: CATAGSLRETRYF; cdr3_nt: TGTGCCACCGCTGGTAGCTTGAGAGAGACCCGGTACTTC; d_call: NA; v_call: TRBV27; clone_size: NA; j_call: TRBJ2-5
cdr3_aa: CASSQDRVSGANVLTF; cdr3_nt: TGCGCCAGCAGCCAAGATCGGGTCTCTGGGGCCAACGTCCTGACTTTC; d_call: NA; v_call: TRBV4-3; clone_size: few; j_call: TRBJ2-6
cdr3_aa: CASSFRGPGSYEQYF; cdr3_nt: TGTGCCAGCAGCTTCCGCGGACCCGGCTCCTACGAGCAGTACTTC; d_call: NA; v_call: TRBV11-2; clone_size: NA; j_call: TRBJ2-7
cdr3_aa: CASSSRQGQRVEQFF; cdr3_nt: TGCGCCAGCAGCTCCCGGCAGGGTCAGAGGGTTGAGCAGTTCTTC; d_call: NA; v_call: TRBV5-1; clone_size: few; j_call: TRBJ2-1
cdr3_aa: CASKTGTPGQETQYF; cdr3_nt: TGCGCCAGCAAAACCGGGACCCCAGGTCAAGAGACCCAGTACTTC; d_call: NA; v_call: TRBV5-1; clone_size: NA; j_call: TRBJ2-5
cdr3_aa: CASSLAIGNEQFF; cdr3_nt: TGTGCCAGCAGCTTGGCGATAGGGAATGAGCAGTTCTTC; d_call: NA; v_call: TRBV5-4; clone_size: NA; j_call: TRBJ2-1
cdr3_aa: CASSLGGVEDTQYF; cdr3_nt: TGCGCCAGCAGCTTGGGCGGGGTCGAAGATACGCAGTATTTT; d_call: NA; v_call: TRBV5-1; clone_size: NA; j_call: TRBJ2-3
cdr3_aa: CSAADPTSGGLYEQYF; cdr3_nt: TGCAGTGCGGCGGACCCGACTAGCGGGGGACTCTACGAGCAGTACTTC; d_call: TRBD2; v_call: TRBV20-1; clone_size: few; j_call: TRBJ2-7
cdr3_aa: CATSRDQANTEAFF; cdr3_nt: TGTGCCACCAGCAGAGATCAAGCGAACACTGAAGCTTTCTTT; d_call: NA; v_call: TRBV15; clone_size: NA; j_call: TRBJ1-1
cdr3_aa: CASRPRDLDSNQPQHF; cdr3_nt: TGTGCCAGCAGACCCCGGGACCTAGATAGCAATCAGCCCCAGCATTTT; d_call: NA; v_call: TRBV6-1; clone_size: once; j_call: TRBJ1-5
cdr3_aa: CASSLAERSYGYTF; cdr3_nt: TGTGCCAGCAGCTTGGCCGAACGGAGCTATGGCTACACCTTC; d_call: NA; v_call: TRBV5-4; clone_size: NA; j_call: TRBJ1-2
cdr3_aa: CAWTGGNPEAFF; cdr3_nt: TGTGCCTGGACAGGGGGAAATCCTGAAGCTTTCTTT; d_call: TRBD1; v_call: TRBV30; clone_size: NA; j_call: TRBJ1-1
cdr3_aa: CASGDYNEQFF; cdr3_nt: TGCGCCAGTGGAGACTACAATGAGCAGTTCTTC; d_call: NA; v_call: TRBV5-1; clone_size: many; j_call: TRBJ2-1
cdr3_aa: CATSRDLGAETQYF; cdr3_nt: TGTGCCACCAGCAGAGATTTGGGTGCGGAGACCCAGTACTTC; d_call: NA; v_call: TRBV15; clone_size: NA; j_call: TRBJ2-5
cdr3_aa: CASSQLITGKNTEAFF; cdr3_nt: TGCGCCAGCAGCCAGCTAATAACAGGGAAGAACACTGAAGCTTTCTTT; d_call: NA; v_call: TRBV4-3; clone_size: NA; j_call: TRBJ1-1
cdr3_aa: CASSAEDYSNQPQHF; cdr3_nt: TGTGCCAGCAGTGCAGAAGACTATAGCAATCAGCCCCAGCATTTT; d_call: NA; v_call: TRBV2; clone_size: NA; j_call: TRBJ1-5
cdr3_aa: CASSPGTVETQYF; cdr3_nt: TGTGCCAGCAGCCCAGGGACAGTGGAGACCCAGTACTTC; d_call: TRBD1; v_call: TRBV7-2; clone_size: medium-sized; j_call: TRBJ2-5
cdr3_aa: CASSYAGSRETQYF; cdr3_nt: TGTGCCAGCAGTTACGCGGGGAGTAGGGAGACCCAGTACTTC; d_call: NA; v_call: TRBV6-2/TRBV6-3; clone_size: NA; j_call: TRBJ2-5
cdr3_aa: CSARSQTSGGHEQYF; cdr3_nt: TGCAGTGCTAGATCCCAGACTAGCGGGGGCCACGAGCAGTACTTC; d_call: TRBD2; v_call: TRBV20-1; clone_size: NA; j_call: TRBJ2-7
cdr3_aa: CASSFSGNTDTQYF; cdr3_nt: TGCGCCAGCAGCTTCTCGGGGAACACAGATACGCAGTATTTT; d_call: NA; v_call: TRBV5-1; clone_size: NA; j_call: TRBJ2-3
cdr3_aa: CASSSTGQFNQPQHF; cdr3_nt: TGTGCCAGCAGCTCTACGGGACAGTTCAATCAGCCCCAGCATTTT; d_call: TRBD1; v_call: TRBV7-7; clone_size: NA; j_call: TRBJ1-5
cdr3_aa: CASSLTGTLTDTQYF; cdr3_nt: TGCGCCAGCAGCTTGACCGGGACTTTGACGGATACGCAGTATTTT; d_call: NA; v_call: TRBV5-1; clone_size: NA; j_call: TRBJ2-3
cdr3_aa: CASSIFRDGNQPQHF; cdr3_nt: TGTGCCAGTAGTATCTTTAGGGACGGCAATCAGCCCCAGCATTTT; d_call: NA; v_call: TRBV19; clone_size: NA; j_call: TRBJ1-5
cdr3_aa: CSARDIDERGVQETQYF; cdr3_nt: TGCAGTGCTAGAGATATCGACGAACGGGGGGTCCAAGAGACCCAGTACTTC; d_call: TRBD2; v_call: TRBV20-1; clone_size: few; j_call: TRBJ2-5
cdr3_aa: CASSLAGGLPDTQYF; cdr3_nt: TGTGCCAGCAGCCTAGCGGGGGGGCTTCCAGATACGCAGTATTTT; d_call: TRBD2; v_call: TRBV12-3/TRBV12-4; clone_size: NA; j_call: TRBJ2-3
cdr3_aa: CASSLSGHGYGYTF; cdr3_nt: TGTGCCAGCAGTTTATCGGGGCATGGCTATGGCTACACCTTC; d_call: NA; v_call: TRBV27; clone_size: NA; j_call: TRBJ1-2
cdr3_aa: CAWKAGGNEKLFF; cdr3_nt: TGTGCCTGGAAAGCCGGGGGCAATGAAAAACTGTTTTTT; d_call: NA; v_call: TRBV30; clone_size: NA; j_call: TRBJ1-4